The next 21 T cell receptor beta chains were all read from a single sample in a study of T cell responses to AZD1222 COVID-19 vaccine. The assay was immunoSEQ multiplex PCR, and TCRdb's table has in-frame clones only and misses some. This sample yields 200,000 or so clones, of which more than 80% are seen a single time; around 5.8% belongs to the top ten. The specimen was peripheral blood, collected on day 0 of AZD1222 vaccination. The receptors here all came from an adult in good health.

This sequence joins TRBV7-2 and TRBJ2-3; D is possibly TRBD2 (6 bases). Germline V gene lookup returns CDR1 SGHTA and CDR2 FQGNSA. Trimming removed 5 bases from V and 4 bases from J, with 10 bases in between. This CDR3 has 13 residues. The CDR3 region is CASSNRRADTQYF. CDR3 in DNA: TGTGCCAGCAGCAATAGGAGGGCAGATACGCAGTATTTT. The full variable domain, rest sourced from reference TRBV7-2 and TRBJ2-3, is GAGVSQSPSNKVTEKGKDVELRCDPISGHTALYWYRQSLGQGLEFLIYFQGNSAPDKSGLPSDRFSAERTGGSVSTLTIQRTQQEDSAVYLCASSNRRADTQYFGPGTRLTVL.

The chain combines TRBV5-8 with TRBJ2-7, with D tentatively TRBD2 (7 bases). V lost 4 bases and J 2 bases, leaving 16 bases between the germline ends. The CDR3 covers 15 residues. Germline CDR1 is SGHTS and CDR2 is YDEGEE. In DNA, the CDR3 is TGTGCCAGCAGCGTACCTTCCGGGGGGCCCTACGAGCAGTACTTC. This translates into CASSVPSGGPYEQYF. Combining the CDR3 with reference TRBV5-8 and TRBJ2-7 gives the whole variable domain EAGVTQSPTHLIKTRGQQATLRCSPISGHTSVYWYQQALGLGLQFLLWYDEGEERNRGNFPPRFSGRQFPNYSSELNVNALELEDSALYLCASSVPSGGPYEQYFGPGTRLTVT.

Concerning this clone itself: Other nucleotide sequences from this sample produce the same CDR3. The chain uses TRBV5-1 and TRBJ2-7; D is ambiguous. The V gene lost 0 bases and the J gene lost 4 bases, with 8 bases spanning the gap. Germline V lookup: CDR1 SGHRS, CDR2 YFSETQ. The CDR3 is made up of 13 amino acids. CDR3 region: CASSLEGGYEQYF. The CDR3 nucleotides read TGCGCCAGCAGCTTGGAAGGTGGGTACGAGCAGTACTTC.

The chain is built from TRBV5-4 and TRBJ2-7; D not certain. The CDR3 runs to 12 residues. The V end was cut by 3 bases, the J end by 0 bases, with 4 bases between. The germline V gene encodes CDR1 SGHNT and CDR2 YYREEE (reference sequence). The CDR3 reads CASSSGSYEQYF. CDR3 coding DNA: TGTGCCAGCAGCTCGGGCTCCTACGAGCAGTACTTC.

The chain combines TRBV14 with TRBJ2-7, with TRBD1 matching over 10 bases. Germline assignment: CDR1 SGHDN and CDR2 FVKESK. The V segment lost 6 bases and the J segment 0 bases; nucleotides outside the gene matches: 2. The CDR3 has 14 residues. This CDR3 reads CASRDRGNSYEQYF. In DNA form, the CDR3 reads TGTGCCAGCAGGGACAGGGGGAACTCCTACGAGCAGTACTTC.

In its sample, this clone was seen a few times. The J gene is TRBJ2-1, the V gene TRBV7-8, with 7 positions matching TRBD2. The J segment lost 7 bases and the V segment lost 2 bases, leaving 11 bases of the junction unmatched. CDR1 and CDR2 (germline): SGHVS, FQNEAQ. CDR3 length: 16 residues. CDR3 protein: CASSLFPRTSSNEQFF. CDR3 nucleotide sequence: TGTGCCAGCAGCTTATTCCCCCGGACTAGTTCAAATGAGCAGTTCTTC.

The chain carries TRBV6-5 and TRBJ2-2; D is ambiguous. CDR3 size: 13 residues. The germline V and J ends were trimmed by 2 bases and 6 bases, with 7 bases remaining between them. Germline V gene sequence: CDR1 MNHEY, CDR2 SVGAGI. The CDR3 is CASSYGLAGELFF. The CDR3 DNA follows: TGTGCCAGCAGTTACGGGCTAGCCGGGGAGCTGTTTTTT.

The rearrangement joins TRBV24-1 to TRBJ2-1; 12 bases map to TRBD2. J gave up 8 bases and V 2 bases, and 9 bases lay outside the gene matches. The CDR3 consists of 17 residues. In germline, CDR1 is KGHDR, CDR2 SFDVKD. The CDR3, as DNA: TGTGCCACCAGTGATTCATCACTAGCGGGAGGAGGCGATGAGCAGTTCTTC. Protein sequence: CATSDSSLAGGGDEQFF.

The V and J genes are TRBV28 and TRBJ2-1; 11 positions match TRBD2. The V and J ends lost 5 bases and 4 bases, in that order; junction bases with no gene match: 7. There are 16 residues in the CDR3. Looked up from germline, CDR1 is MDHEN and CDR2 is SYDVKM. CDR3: CASSPLSGGDYNEQFF. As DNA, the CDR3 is TGTGCCAGCAGTCCTCTTAGCGGGGGGGATTACAATGAGCAGTTCTTC.

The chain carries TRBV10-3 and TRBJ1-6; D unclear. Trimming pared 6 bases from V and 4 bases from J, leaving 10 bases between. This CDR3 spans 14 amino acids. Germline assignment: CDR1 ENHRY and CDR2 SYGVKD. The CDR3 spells CAISPRGYNSPLHF. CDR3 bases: TGTGCCATCAGCCCCCGGGGATATAATTCACCCCTCCACTTT.

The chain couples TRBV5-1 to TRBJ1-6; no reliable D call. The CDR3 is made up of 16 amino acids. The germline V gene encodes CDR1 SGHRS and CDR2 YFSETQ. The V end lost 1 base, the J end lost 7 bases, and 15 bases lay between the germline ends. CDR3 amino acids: CASSLLGAQTNSPLHF. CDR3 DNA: TGCGCCAGCAGCTTGTTAGGTGCGCAGACCAATTCACCCCTCCACTTT.

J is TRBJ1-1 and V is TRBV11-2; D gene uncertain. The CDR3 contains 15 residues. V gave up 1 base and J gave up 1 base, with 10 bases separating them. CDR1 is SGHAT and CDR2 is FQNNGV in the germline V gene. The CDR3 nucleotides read TGTGCCAGCAGCTTAGCTGGACGGGCGAACACTGAAGCTTTCTTT. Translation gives CASSLAGRANTEAFF.

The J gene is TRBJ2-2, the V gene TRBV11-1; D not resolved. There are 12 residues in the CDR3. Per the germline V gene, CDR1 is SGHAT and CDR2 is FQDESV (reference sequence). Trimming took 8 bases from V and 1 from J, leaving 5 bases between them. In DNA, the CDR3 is TGTGCCAGCCTGGGGAACACCGGGGAGCTGTTTTTT. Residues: CASLGNTGELFF. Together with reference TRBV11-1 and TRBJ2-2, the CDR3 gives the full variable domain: EAEVAQSPRYKITEKSQAVAFWCDPISGHATLYWYRQILGQGPELLVQFQDESVVDDSQLPKDRFSAERLKGVDSTLKIQPAELGDSAMYLCASLGNTGELFFGEGSRLTVL.

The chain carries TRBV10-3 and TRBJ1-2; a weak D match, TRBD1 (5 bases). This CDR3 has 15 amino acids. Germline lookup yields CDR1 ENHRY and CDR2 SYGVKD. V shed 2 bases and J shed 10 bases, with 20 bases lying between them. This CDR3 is CAISERQPSESPYTF. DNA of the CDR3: TGTGCCATCAGTGAGAGACAGCCAAGTGAAAGCCCCTACACCTTC.

The chain's CDR3 is CSVARGGQETQYF. The CDR3 region has the DNA TGCAGCGTTGCAAGGGGGGGGCAAGAGACCCAGTACTTC. V and J are TRBV29-1 and TRBJ2-5; the D gene is possibly TRBD2 (7 bases). Per the germline V gene, CDR1 is SQVTM and CDR2 is ANQGSEA. Trimming shortened V by 4 bases and J by 2 bases, and 11 bases separated the two germline ends. This CDR3 region has 13 residues.

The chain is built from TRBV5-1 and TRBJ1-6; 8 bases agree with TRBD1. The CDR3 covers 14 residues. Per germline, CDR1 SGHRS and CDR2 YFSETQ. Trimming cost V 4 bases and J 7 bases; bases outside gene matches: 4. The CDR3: CASSRTGLNSPLHF. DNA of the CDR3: TGCGCCAGCAGCAGGACAGGGTTGAATTCACCCCTCCACTTT.

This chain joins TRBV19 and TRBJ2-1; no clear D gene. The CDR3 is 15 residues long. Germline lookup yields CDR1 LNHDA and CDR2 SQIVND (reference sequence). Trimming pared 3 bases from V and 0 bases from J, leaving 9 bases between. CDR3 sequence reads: CASSIESSSYNEQFF. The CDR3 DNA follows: TGTGCCAGTAGTATTGAGTCGAGCTCCTACAATGAGCAGTTCTTC.

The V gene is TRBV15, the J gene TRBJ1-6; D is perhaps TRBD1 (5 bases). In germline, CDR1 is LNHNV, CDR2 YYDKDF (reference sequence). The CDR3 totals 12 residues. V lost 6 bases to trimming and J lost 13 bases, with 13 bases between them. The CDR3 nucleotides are TGTGCCACCAGAAAAGGAGGGGATCCCCTCCACTTT. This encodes CATRKGGDPLHF.

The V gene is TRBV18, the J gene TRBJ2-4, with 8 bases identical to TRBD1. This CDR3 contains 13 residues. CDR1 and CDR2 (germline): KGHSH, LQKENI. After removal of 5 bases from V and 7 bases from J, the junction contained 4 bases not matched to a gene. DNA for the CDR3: TGTGCCAGCTCATTTGGACAGGGTAACATTCAGTACTTC. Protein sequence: CASSFGQGNIQYF.

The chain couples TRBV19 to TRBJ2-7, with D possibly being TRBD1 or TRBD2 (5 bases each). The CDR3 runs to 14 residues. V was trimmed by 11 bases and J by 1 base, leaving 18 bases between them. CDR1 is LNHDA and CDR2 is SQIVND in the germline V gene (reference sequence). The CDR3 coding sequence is TGTGCCTCCACGGTGAGGGGTAGTTCCTACGAGCAGTACTTC. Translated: CASTVRGSSYEQYF.

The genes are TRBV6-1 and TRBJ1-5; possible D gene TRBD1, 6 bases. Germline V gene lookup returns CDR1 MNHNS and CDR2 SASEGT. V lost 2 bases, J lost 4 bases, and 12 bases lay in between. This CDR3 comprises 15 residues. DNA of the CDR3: TGTGCCAGCAGTGAACCCGGGACACCGAATCAGCCCCAGCATTTT. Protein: CASSEPGTPNQPQHF.